A single sample gave rise to the 16 T cell receptor beta chains below, sequenced in a study of cytomegalovirus exposure and HLA in healthy donors. A multiplex PCR was run with 60 Vbeta primers and 13 Jbeta primers. Data came from immunoSEQ multiplex PCR; TCRdb stores just in-frame clones and leaves some out. The table lists fewer than 80,000 clones, over 60% of them singletons, with 5% to 6.5% in the top ten. The sample comprised PBMCs. These receptors were collected from a woman in her thirties in good health and CMV-seronegative.

Worth noting for this clone: One end of the junction is discordant with germline, which a read error may explain. The chain carries TRBV28 and TRBJ1-3, with 7 bases identical to TRBD1. This CDR3 is 15 amino acids long. Germline V gene sequence: CDR1 MDHEN, CDR2 SYDVKM. This chain's CDR3 is CASSLSRGNGNAIYF. CDR3 nucleotide sequence: TGTGCCAGCAGTTTATCCAGGGGGAACGGAAACGCCATATATTTT.

The chain uses TRBV30 and TRBJ1-1, with D possibly being TRBD1 (5 bases). Between the trimmed V and J ends, which lost 4 bases and 1 base, there was a span of 10 bases. Germline CDR1 and CDR2: GTSNPN and SVGIG (reference sequence). The CDR3 sequence is 13 residues long. Here the CDR3 DNA reads TGTGCCTGGAACAAAAGGGGGAACACTGAAGCTTTCTTT. This encodes CAWNKRGNTEAFF. Drawing the rest from reference TRBV30 and TRBJ1-1, the complete variable domain is SQTIHQWPATLVQPVGSPLSLECTVEGTSNPNLYWYRQAAGRGLQLLFYSVGIGQISSEVPQNLSASRPQDRQFILSSKKLLLSDSGFYLCAWNKRGNTEAFFGQGTRLTVV.

The rearrangement joins TRBV5-6 to TRBJ1-2; 9 bases map to TRBD1. Germline loops: CDR1 SGHDT, CDR2 YYEEEE. The junction had 5 bases not matched to a gene; V was cut back by 3 bases and J by 5 bases. The CDR3 covers 14 residues. CDR3 loop: CASSWDREDYGYTF. CDR3 DNA sequence: TGTGCCAGCAGCTGGGACAGGGAAGATTATGGCTACACCTTC.

The V gene is TRBV5-4, the J gene TRBJ2-5; 8 bases are shared with TRBD1. With V trimmed by 2 bases and J by 1 base, 1 base remained unmatched. The germline V gene has CDR1 SGHNT and CDR2 YYREEE (reference sequence). CDR3 length: 14 amino acids. In DNA, the CDR3 is TGTGCCAGCAGCTTTGGACAGGGCCAAGAGACCCAGTACTTC. As protein: CASSFGQGQETQYF.

This chain joins TRBV7-8 and TRBJ2-5, with a weak D call TRBD2 (6 bases). The V gene's germline CDR1 is SGHVS and CDR2 FQNEAQ. This CDR3 comprises 14 residues. Trimming cost V 5 bases and J 5 bases, with 15 bases left between them. The CDR3 DNA reads TGTGCCAGCAGCGTTGGGACTTTCGGGGAGACCCAGTACTTC. As protein: CASSVGTFGETQYF. Full variable domain (outside the CDR3, taken from reference TRBV7-8 and TRBJ2-5): GAGVSQSPRYKVAKRGQDVALRCDPISGHVSLFWYQQALGQGPEFLTYFQNEAQLDKSGLPSDRFFAERPEGSVSTLKIQRTQQEDSAVYLCASSVGTFGETQYFGPGTRLLVL.

The V gene is TRBV5-5, the J gene TRBJ2-3; 8 bases map to TRBD2. Trimming took 4 bases from V and 5 from J; bases not matched to a gene: 6. The CDR3 covers 14 residues. The germline CDR1 and CDR2 sequences are SGHKS and YYEKEE (reference sequence). CDR3 nucleotides: TGTGCCAGCAGCCGCGGACTAGCAAGAGATACGCAGTATTTT. This translates into CASSRGLARDTQYF.

The chain recombines TRBV12-5 with TRBJ1-5; no clear D. Germline CDR1 reads LGHNT; CDR2 reads FRNRAP. The CDR3 runs to 16 residues. With 1 base removed from V and 7 bases from J, the gap between germline ends came to 17 bases. The CDR3 loop is CASGLAPGREGQPQHF. For the CDR3, the DNA is TGTGCTAGTGGTTTGGCCCCCGGGAGGGAGGGCCAGCCCCAGCATTTT.

The V gene is TRBV6-1, the J gene TRBJ1-4; maybe TRBD1 (5 bases). Germline CDR1 and CDR2: MNHNS and SASEGT. V dropped 4 bases and J dropped 5 bases, with 14 bases sitting between them. The CDR3 is 15 residues long. For the CDR3, the DNA is TGTGCCAGCAGTGGGGGACTTCCTCAAAATGAAAAACTGTTTTTT. Residues: CASSGGLPQNEKLFF.

The chain combines TRBV29-1 with TRBJ1-1; perhaps TRBD1 as D (6 bases). The CDR3 covers 11 residues. The germline gives CDR1 SQVTM, CDR2 ANQGSEA. Trimming took off 6 bases at V and 8 bases at J, with 13 bases between the two ends. CDR3 bases: TGCAGCGTCGTGACAGGTTGGGAAGCTTTCTTT. Its translation is CSVVTGWEAFF.

This clone showed up just a few times. The rearrangement joins TRBV30 to TRBJ2-7; 8 bases map to TRBD2. The CDR3 runs 15 residues. J gave up 0 bases and V 3 bases, and 7 bases lay outside the gene matches. The germline gives CDR1 GTSNPN, CDR2 SVGIG (reference sequence). Here the CDR3 DNA reads TGTGCCTGGAGCGTCGGGAGGGCAGACTCCTACGAGCAGTACTTC. Residues: CAWSVGRADSYEQYF.

In this sample, this clone turned up a few times. The rearrangement uses TRBV6-5 and TRBJ2-2, with 7 bases lining up with TRBD1. The CDR3 runs to 15 residues. J was trimmed by 5 bases and V by 2 bases; bases with no gene match: 5. The germline gives CDR1 MNHEY, CDR2 SVGAGI. CDR3 coding DNA: TGTGCCAGCAGTTACAGGGGGCCTTTGACCGGGGAGCTGTTTTTT. Protein: CASSYRGPLTGELFF.

The V and J genes are TRBV18 and TRBJ1-1, with D maybe TRBD1 (6 bases). From germline, CDR1 is KGHSH and CDR2 LQKENI. There are 14 residues in the CDR3. V was shortened by 2 bases and J by 4 bases, with 11 bases between the two germline ends. This CDR3 is CASSPLDSGTEAFF. The CDR3 DNA is TGTGCCAGCTCACCATTGGACAGCGGCACTGAAGCTTTCTTT.

This chain joins TRBV4-2 and TRBJ2-7; TRBD2 is a possible D gene (6 bases). In germline, CDR1 is LGHNA, CDR2 YNFKEQ. V lost 4 bases to trimming and J lost 0 bases, with 13 bases between them. This CDR3 contains 15 residues. The CDR3 loop reads CASSRPSASSYEQYF. The DNA for the CDR3 is TGTGCCAGCAGCCGACCTAGCGCAAGCTCCTACGAGCAGTACTTC.

The chain recombines TRBV6-1 with TRBJ1-4; 7 bases match TRBD1. Germline CDR1 and CDR2: MNHNS and SASEGT. The ends lost 1 base at V and 10 bases at J; junction bases unmatched: 6. The CDR3 sequence is 14 residues long. The CDR3 region is CASSEVKGARKLFF. In DNA, the CDR3 is TGTGCCAGCAGTGAAGTTAAGGGGGCGCGAAAACTGTTTTTT.

This chain connects TRBV6-5 to TRBJ2-1, with D possibly TRBD2 on 7 matching bases. CDR1 is MNHEY and CDR2 is SVGAGI in the germline V gene. The V gene lost 8 bases and the J gene lost 6 bases, with 14 bases spanning the gap. CDR3 size: 13 residues. The CDR3 nucleotides read TGTGCCAGCGGGTGGAGGGGGGGCAATGAGCAGTTCTTC. Its protein is CASGWRGGNEQFF.

The V call is TRBV5-1, the J call TRBJ2-5; 11 bases are a match to TRBD1. Trimming cost V 0 bases and J 4 bases; bases outside gene matches: 2. This CDR3 spans 15 amino acids. Germline-derived CDR1 and CDR2 are SGHRS and YFSETQ. Here the CDR3 reads CASSLAGQGGETQYF. Written as DNA, the CDR3 is TGCGCCAGCAGCTTGGCGGGACAGGGGGGAGAGACCCAGTACTTC.